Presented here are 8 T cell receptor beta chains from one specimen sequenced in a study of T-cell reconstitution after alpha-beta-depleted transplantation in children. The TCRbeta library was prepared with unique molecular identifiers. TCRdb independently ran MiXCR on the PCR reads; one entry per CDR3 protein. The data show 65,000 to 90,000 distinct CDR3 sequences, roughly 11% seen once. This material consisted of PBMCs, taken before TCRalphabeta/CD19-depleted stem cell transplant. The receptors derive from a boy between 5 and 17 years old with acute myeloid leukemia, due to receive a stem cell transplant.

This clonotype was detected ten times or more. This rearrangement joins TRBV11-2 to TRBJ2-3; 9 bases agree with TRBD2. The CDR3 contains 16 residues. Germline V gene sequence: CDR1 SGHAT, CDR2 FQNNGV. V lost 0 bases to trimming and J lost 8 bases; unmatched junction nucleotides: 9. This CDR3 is CASSLDRGGGAGTQYF. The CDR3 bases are TGTGCCAGCAGCTTAGACAGGGGCGGGGGGGCCGGTACGCAGTATTTT.

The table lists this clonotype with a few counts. The CDR3 loop is CASSQVAAGELFF. The CDR3 region has the DNA TGCGCCAGCAGCCAAGTGGCGGCCGGGGAGCTGTTTTTT. The chain recombines TRBV4-3 with TRBJ2-2, with D unresolved. Germline-derived CDR1 and CDR2 are LGHNA and YSLEER. This CDR3 is 13 amino acids long. Trimming removed 1 base at V and 6 bases at J, with 6 bases between.

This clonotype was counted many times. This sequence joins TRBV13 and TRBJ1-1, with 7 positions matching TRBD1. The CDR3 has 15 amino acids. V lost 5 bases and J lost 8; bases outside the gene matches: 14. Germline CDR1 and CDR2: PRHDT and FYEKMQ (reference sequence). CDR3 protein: CASSGAGTVLAEAFF. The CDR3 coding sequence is TGTGCCAGCAGCGGTGCCGGGACAGTCTTGGCCGAAGCTTTCTTT.

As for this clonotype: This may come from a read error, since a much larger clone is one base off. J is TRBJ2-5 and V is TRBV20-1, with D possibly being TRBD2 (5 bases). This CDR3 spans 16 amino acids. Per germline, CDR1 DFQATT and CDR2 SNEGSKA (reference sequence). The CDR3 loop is CSANPLLSGRRETLYF. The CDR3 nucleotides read TGCAGTGCGAACCCCTTGTTATCGGGGAGAAGGGAGACCCTGTACTTC.

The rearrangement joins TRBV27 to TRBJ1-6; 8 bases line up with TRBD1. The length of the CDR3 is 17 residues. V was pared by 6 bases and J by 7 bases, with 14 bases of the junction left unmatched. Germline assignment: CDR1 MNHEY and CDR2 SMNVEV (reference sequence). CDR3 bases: TGTGCCAGCAGACAGAGGTCAGGGGGCTTGGGGAATTCACCCCTCCACTTT. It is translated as CASRQRSGGLGNSPLHF.

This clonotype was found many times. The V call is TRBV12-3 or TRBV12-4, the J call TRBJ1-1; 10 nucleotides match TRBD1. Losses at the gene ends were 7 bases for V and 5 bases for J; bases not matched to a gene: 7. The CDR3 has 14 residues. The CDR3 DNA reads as TGTGCCAGCACCCAGACAGGGGGCTTTACTGAAGCTTTCTTT. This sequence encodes CASTQTGGFTEAFF.

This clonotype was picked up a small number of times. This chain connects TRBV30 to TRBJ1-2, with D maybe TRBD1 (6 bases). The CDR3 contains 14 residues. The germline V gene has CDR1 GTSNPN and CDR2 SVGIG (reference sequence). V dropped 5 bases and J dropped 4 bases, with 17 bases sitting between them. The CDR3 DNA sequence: TGTGCCTGGTTCAACAGGGATAAAGGCTATGGCTACACCTTC. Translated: CAWFNRDKGYGYTF.

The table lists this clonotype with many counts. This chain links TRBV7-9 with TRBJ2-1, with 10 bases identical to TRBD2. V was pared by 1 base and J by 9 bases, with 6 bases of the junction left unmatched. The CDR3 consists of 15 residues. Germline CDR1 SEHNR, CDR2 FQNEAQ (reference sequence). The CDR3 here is CASSLGLAGEGEQFF. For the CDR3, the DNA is TGTGCCAGCAGCTTAGGTCTAGCGGGAGAAGGTGAGCAGTTCTTC.